Listed here is a single T cell receptor beta chain. The data stem from a study of human T cells and chemical hapten exposure. In the study overall: Upper back patch tests used 0.01% DPC, scored after 6 days. Patients, predominantly female, presented with alopecia areata, totalis or universalis.

TCRdb fed the RACE reads into MiXCR, producing one record per CDR3 protein. In the table there are about 82,000 distinct CDR3 sequences, about an eighth of which are singletons. As for time point: patch test 3, about 24 weeks after DPC sensitization. Treatment: therapeutic diphenylcyclopropenone sensitization with weekly scalp DPC. The starting material, unfractionated whole blood, was used for total RNA extraction. The sample in question was whole blood, obtained in connection with sensitization to the hapten diphenylcyclopropenone (DPC). This clonotype originated in a woman between 50 and 59 years old with alopecia areata. Some clones in this sample may be carry-over from other donors' samples.

The CDR3: CASSTSGRAWDEQFF. In DNA, the CDR3 is TGTGCCAGCAGTACTAGCGGGAGGGCCTGGGATGAGCAGTTCTTC. The chain employs TRBV12-3 or TRBV12-4 and TRBJ2-1; 13 bases match TRBD2. The CDR3 covers 15 residues. Trimming at V came to 5 bases and at J to 8 bases, leaving 6 bases not matched to a gene.